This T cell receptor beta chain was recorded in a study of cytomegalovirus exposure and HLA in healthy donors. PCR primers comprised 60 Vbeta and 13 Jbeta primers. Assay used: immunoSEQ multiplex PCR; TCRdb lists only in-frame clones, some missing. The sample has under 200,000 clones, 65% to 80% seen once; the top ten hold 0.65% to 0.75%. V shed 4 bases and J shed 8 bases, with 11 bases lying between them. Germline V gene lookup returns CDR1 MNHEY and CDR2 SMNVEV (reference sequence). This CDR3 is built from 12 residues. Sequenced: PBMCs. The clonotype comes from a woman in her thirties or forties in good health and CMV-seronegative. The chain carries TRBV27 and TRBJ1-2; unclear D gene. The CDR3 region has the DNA TGTGCCAGCAGTTCCGCTTCAGGCGGCTACACCTTC. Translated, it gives CASSSASGGYTF.